Listed below are T cell receptor beta chains from one sample, sequenced in a study of T cells in Graves' hyperthyroidism and ophthalmopathy. TCRdb ran MiXCR on the multiplex PCR reads and lists one entry per CDR3 protein. The sample carries approximately 400,000 distinct CDR3 sequences, 25% recorded once. The sample was blood. The receptors come from a man between 45 and 60 years old with Graves' hyperthyroidism. The CDR3 runs from the conserved cysteine through the conserved F or W. The order of the fields is J gene, V gene, clone size, D gene, CDR3 DNA, CDR3 protein. A D gene is named only where the DNA matches it firmly. The size field is filled for only some rows; it gives once, few, many or a size class.

TRBJ2-1	TRBV13	-	TRBD2	TGTGCCAGCAGCTTACGGGAGGGGTACAATGAGCAGTTCTTC	CASSLREGYNEQFF
TRBJ2-5	TRBV7-9	-	TRBD2	TGTGCCAGCAGCTTGAGGGACTACCCCGGAGAGACCCAGTACTTC	CASSLRDYPGETQYF
TRBJ2-2	TRBV12-3/TRBV12-4	-	TRBD2	TGTGCCAGCAGAAGTTTAGTGGGACTAGCGGGAACCGGGGAGCTGTTTTTT	CASRSLVGLAGTGELFF
TRBJ1-1	TRBV10-3	many	-	TGTGCCATCAGTGGGGGGCACACTGAAGCTTTCTTT	CAISGGHTEAFF
TRBJ2-1	TRBV4-1	-	TRBD2	TGCGCCAGCAGCCCTCAGCCCCTAGCGGGAGGAATCAATGAGCAGTTCTTC	CASSPQPLAGGINEQFF
TRBJ2-1	TRBV5-1	few	TRBD2	TGCGCCAGCACGTTTAGCGGGGCCGCTTACAATGAGCAGTTCTTC	CASTFSGAAYNEQFF
TRBJ2-3	TRBV5-1	few	TRBD1	TGCGCCAGCAGCTTTTCGGGACAGCCAGAACGAACAGATACGCAGTATTTT	CASSFSGQPERTDTQYF
TRBJ2-3	TRBV2	many	-	TGTGCCAGCAGAGAGAGGATCCGTAGCACAGATACGCAGTATTTT	CASRERIRSTDTQYF
TRBJ2-7	TRBV20-1	-	TRBD1	TGCAGTGCTAGATCCCGGACCGGGACAGGGACGGGCAAGCAGTACTTC	CSARSRTGTGTGKQYF
TRBJ2-2	TRBV20-1	-	TRBD1	TGCAGTGGCAGGACAGGGACCGGGGAGCTGTTTTTT	CSGRTGTGELFF
TRBJ2-7	TRBV7-2	many	TRBD2	TGTGCCAGCAGCTCCAGGGAGGGCTACGAGCAGTACTTC	CASSSREGYEQYF
TRBJ2-5	TRBV11-2	many	TRBD1	TGTGCCAGCAGCGAGACAGGGCGACGGGGAGAGACCCAGTACTTC	CASSETGRRGETQYF
TRBJ2-1	TRBV27	many	TRBD2	TGTGCCAGCATTGGGGGAGCGGGAGGGCCCTACGGTAATGAGCAGTTCTTC	CASIGGAGGPYGNEQFF
TRBJ2-7	TRBV12-3/TRBV12-4	many	-	TGTGCCAGCAGTTCCCAGCTATACGAGCAGTACTTC	CASSSQLYEQYF
TRBJ2-1	TRBV10-3	many	TRBD2	TGTGCCGCCAGAACGGGAGGTAGGAATGAGCAGTTCTTC	CAARTGGRNEQFF
TRBJ2-3	TRBV7-2	many	TRBD2	TGTGCCAGCAGCTTAACGGCGGGAGATGCGGATACGCAGTATTTT	CASSLTAGDADTQYF
TRBJ2-5	TRBV7-6	-	TRBD2	TGTGCCAGCAGTGAGCCCCGGAAGCGGGAGGGTCAAGAGACCCAGTACTTC	CASSEPRKREGQETQYF
TRBJ2-1	TRBV12-3/TRBV12-4	few	-	TGTGCCAGCAGCCGCGACCCCACCTACAATGAGCAGTTCTTC	CASSRDPTYNEQFF
TRBJ2-7	TRBV29-1	once	-	TGCAGCGTTTCGGACAGCTCCTACGAGCAGTACTTC	CSVSDSSYEQYF
TRBJ2-3	TRBV5-4	few	-	TGTGCCAGCAGCTTGGATCAGTCTAGCACAGATACGCAGTATTTT	CASSLDQSSTDTQYF
TRBJ1-1	TRBV18	few	-	TGTGCCAGCTCACCTTGGGTGAACACTGAAGCTTTCTTT	CASSPWVNTEAFF
TRBJ2-1	TRBV20-1	few	-	TGCAGCGCTAGAGACTCAGAGGTCTCCTACAATGAGCAGTTCTTC	CSARDSEVSYNEQFF
TRBJ2-3	TRBV28	many	TRBD2	TGTGCCAGCAGTTTCACTAGCGGCACAGATACGCAGTATTTT	CASSFTSGTDTQYF
TRBJ2-1	TRBV15	few	TRBD2	TGTGCCACCAGCATACTAGCGGGAGGGGGCAGGTACAATGAGCAGTTCTTC	CATSILAGGGRYNEQFF
TRBJ1-6	TRBV3-1	few	-	TGTGCCAGCAGCCAAGCAGGGGCCTATAATTCACCCCTCCACTTT	CASSQAGAYNSPLHF
TRBJ2-7	TRBV28	-	TRBD1	TGTGCCAGCAACCAGATGACAGGGAAGGACTACGAGCAGTACTTC	CASNQMTGKDYEQYF
TRBJ1-5	TRBV12-3/TRBV12-4	few	-	TGTGCCAGCAGTTTCCGGGACGATGGGCCCCAGCATTTT	CASSFRDDGPQHF
TRBJ2-3	TRBV5-6	few	-	TGTGCCAGCAGCCGACTCACACTAGCATTCACAGATACGCAGTATTTT	CASSRLTLAFTDTQYF
TRBJ2-1	TRBV13	many	-	TGTGCCAGCAGGCAGCTAGCCACGCCCTACAATGAGCAGTTCTTC	CASRQLATPYNEQFF
TRBJ2-7	TRBV11-3	few	TRBD2	TGTGCCAGCCCTCTGTCGAGGCGGGAGGTATGGGCCTACGAGCAGTACTTC	CASPLSRREVWAYEQYF
TRBJ2-2	TRBV9	-	-	TGTGCCAGCAGCGTAGGGATCGCGAACACCGGGGAGCTGTTTTTT	CASSVGIANTGELFF
TRBJ1-1	TRBV4-1	-	-	TGCGCCAGCAAAACCGGGGCTATGAACACTGAAGCTTTCTTT	CASKTGAMNTEAFF
TRBJ2-5	TRBV20-1	many	-	TGCAGTGCCGGAACCGGGAGCATAACTCAAGAGACCCAGTACTTC	CSAGTGSITQETQYF
TRBJ2-5	TRBV7-2	many	TRBD2	TGTGCCAGCGCTAGCGGGCGGGAGACCCAGTACTTC	CASASGRETQYF
TRBJ1-5	TRBV20-1	-	TRBD1	TGCAGTGCTAGGCAGGGGGTCGATCAGCCCCAGCATTTT	CSARQGVDQPQHF
TRBJ2-3	TRBV19	-	-	TGTGCCAGTAAGAGGGCGGGGGCCCTCACAGATACGCAGTATTTT	CASKRAGALTDTQYF
TRBJ2-7	TRBV10-2	many	-	TGCGCCAGCAGGCCCGCCGGGGCGGGCGAGCAGTACTTC	CASRPAGAGEQYF
TRBJ2-7	TRBV11-3	many	-	TGTGCCAGCGCCTCGCGGGAAACCTCTTACGAGCAGTACTTC	CASASRETSYEQYF
TRBJ2-3	TRBV5-1	few	-	TGCGCCAGCGTCGCGGCTTGGGGGAGCACAGATACGCAGTATTTT	CASVAAWGSTDTQYF
TRBJ1-1	TRBV5-1	-	TRBD1	TGCGCCAGCAGCTTGGAACCGCAGGGGGCCTCGAACACTGAAGCTTTCTTT	CASSLEPQGASNTEAFF